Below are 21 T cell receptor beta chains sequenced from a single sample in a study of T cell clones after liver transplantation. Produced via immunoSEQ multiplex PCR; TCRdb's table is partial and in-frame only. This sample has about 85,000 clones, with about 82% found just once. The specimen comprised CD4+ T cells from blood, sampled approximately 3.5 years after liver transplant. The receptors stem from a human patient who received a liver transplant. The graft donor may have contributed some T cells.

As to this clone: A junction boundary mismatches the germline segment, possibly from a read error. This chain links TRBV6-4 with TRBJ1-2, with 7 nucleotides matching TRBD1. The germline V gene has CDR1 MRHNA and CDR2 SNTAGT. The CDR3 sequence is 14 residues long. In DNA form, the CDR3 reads TGTGCCATCAGTGACGACAGGGCCAACTATGGCTACACCTTC. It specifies CAISDDRANYGYTF.

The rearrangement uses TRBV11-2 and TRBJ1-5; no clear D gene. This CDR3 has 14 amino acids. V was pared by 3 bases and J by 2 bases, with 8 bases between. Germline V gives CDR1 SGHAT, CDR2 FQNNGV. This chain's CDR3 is CASSFSGGNQPQHF. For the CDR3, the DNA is TGTGCCAGCAGCTTCTCCGGGGGCAATCAGCCCCAGCATTTT.

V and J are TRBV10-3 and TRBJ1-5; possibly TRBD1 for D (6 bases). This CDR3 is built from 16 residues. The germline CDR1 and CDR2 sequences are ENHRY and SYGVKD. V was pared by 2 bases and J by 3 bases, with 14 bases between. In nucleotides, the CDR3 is TGTGCCATCAGTGAGCTGCCTCAGGGGCCCAATCAGCCCCAGCATTTT. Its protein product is CAISELPQGPNQPQHF.

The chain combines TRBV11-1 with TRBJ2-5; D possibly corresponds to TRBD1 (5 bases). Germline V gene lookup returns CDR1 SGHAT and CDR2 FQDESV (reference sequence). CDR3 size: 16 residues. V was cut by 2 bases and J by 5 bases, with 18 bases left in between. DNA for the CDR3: TGTGCCAGCAGCTTAAGGCAGATAGCCGCAGGGGAGACCCAGTACTTC. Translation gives CASSLRQIAAGETQYF. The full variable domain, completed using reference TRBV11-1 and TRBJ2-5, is EAEVAQSPRYKITEKSQAVAFWCDPISGHATLYWYRQILGQGPELLVQFQDESVVDDSQLPKDRFSAERLKGVDSTLKIQPAELGDSAMYLCASSLRQIAAGETQYFGPGTRLLVL.

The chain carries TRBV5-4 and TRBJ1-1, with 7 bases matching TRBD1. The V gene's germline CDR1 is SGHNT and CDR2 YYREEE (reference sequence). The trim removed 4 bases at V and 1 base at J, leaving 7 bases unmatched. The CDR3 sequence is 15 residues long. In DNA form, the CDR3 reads TGTGCCAGCAGCCGATCTCAGGGGGGGAACACTGAAGCTTTCTTT. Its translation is CASSRSQGGNTEAFF. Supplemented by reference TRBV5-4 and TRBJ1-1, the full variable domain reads ETGVTQSPTHLIKTRGQQVTLRCSSQSGHNTVSWYQQALGQGPQFIFQYYREEENGRGNFPPRFSGLQFPNYSSELNVNALELDDSALYLCASSRSQGGNTEAFFGQGTRLTVV.

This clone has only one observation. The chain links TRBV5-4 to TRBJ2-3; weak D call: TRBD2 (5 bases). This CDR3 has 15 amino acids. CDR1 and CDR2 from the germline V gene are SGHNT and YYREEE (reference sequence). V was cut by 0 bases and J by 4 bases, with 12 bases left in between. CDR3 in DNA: TGTGCCAGCAGCTTGGCCGGCCCGCGGGCAGATACGCAGTATTTT. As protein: CASSLAGPRADTQYF.

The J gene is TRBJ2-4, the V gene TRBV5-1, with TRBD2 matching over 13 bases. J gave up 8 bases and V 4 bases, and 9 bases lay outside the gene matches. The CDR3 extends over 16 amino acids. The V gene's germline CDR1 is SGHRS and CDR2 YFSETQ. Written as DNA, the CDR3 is TGCGCCAGCAGCCCAAGGACTAGCGGGAGTTCTGACATTCAGTACTTC. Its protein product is CASSPRTSGSSDIQYF.

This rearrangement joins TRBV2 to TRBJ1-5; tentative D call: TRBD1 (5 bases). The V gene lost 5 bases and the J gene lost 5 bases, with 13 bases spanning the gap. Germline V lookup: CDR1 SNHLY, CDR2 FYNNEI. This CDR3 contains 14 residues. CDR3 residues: CASSWGRGDQPQHF. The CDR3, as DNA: TGTGCCAGCAGTTGGGGACGGGGCGATCAGCCCCAGCATTTT.

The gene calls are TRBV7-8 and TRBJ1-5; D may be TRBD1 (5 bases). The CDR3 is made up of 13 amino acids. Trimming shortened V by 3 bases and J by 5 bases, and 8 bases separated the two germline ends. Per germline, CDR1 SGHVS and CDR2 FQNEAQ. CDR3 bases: TGTGCCAGCAGCTTCAGGGCGGATCAGCCCCAGCATTTT. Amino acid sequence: CASSFRADQPQHF.

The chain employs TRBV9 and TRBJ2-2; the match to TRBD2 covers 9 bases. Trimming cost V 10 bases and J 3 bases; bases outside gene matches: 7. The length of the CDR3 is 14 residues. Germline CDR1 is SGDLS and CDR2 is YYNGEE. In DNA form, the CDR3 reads TGTGCCGGGGCGCGGGAGGGCCACACCGGGGAGCTGTTTTTT. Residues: CAGAREGHTGELFF.

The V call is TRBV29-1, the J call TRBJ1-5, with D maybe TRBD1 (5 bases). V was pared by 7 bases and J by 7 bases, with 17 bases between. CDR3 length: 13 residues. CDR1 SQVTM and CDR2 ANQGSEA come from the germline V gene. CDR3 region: CSASGGEKQPQHF. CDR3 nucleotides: TGCAGCGCATCGGGAGGGGAGAAGCAGCCCCAGCATTTT.

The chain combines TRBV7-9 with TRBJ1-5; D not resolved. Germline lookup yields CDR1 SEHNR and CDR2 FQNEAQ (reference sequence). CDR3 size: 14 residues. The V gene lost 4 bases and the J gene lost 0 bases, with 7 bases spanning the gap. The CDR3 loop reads CASSYGYSNQPQHF. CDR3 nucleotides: TGTGCCAGCAGCTACGGCTATAGCAATCAGCCCCAGCATTTT.

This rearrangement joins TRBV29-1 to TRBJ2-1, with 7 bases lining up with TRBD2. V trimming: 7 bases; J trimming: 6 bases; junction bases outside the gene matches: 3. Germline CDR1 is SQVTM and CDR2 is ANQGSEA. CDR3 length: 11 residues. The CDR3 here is CSGDYSNEQFF. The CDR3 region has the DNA TGCAGCGGGGACTATTCCAATGAGCAGTTCTTC.

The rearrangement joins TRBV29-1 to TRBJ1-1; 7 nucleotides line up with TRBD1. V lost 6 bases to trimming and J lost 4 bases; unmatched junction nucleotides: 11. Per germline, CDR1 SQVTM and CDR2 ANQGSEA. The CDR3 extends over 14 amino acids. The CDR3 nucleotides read TGCAGCGTCGCCGAGGGGGCCAAGGTCACTGAAGCTTTCTTT. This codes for CSVAEGAKVTEAFF.

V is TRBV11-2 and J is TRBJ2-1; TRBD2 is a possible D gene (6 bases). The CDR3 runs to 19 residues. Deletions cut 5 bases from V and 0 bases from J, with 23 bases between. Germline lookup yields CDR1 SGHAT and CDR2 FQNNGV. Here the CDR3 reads CASSPHGTFVVSSYNEQFF. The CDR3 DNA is TGTGCCAGCAGCCCGCACGGGACTTTTGTCGTGAGCTCCTACAATGAGCAGTTCTTC.

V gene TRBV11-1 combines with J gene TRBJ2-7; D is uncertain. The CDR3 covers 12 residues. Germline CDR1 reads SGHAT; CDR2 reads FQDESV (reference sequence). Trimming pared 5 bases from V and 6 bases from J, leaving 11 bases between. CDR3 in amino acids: CASSPSLSEQYF. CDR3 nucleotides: TGTGCCAGCAGCCCCAGTTTGTCCGAGCAGTACTTC.

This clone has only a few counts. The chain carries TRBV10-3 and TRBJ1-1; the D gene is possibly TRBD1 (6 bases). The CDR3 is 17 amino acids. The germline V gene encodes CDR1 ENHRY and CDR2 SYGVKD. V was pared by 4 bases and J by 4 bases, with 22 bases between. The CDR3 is CAISALAGGAPSTEAFF. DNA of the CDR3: TGTGCCATCAGTGCCTTGGCGGGGGGCGCCCCGAGCACTGAAGCTTTCTTT.

CDR3 protein: CASLRGLDTGELFF. The CDR3 nucleotides are TGTGCCTCCCTCCGGGGGCTCGACACCGGGGAGCTGTTTTTT. V is TRBV7-6 and J is TRBJ2-2; D could derive from TRBD1 or TRBD2 (6 bases each). The germline V gene encodes CDR1 SGHVS and CDR2 FNYEAQ. This CDR3 contains 14 residues. The V end was cut by 11 bases, the J end by 3 bases, with 16 bases between. Variable domain in full (rest from reference TRBV7-6 and TRBJ2-2): GAGVSQSPRYKVTKRGQDVALRCDPISGHVSLYWYRQALGQGPEFLTYFNYEAQQDKSGLPNDRFSAERPEGSISTLTIQRTEQRDSAMYRCASLRGLDTGELFFGEGSRLTVL.

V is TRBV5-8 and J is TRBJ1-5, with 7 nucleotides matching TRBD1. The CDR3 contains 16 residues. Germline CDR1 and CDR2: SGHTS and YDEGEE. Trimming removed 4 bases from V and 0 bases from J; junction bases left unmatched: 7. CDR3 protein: CASSVGTDHSNQPQHF. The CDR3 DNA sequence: TGTGCCAGCAGCGTGGGGACAGACCATAGCAATCAGCCCCAGCATTTT.

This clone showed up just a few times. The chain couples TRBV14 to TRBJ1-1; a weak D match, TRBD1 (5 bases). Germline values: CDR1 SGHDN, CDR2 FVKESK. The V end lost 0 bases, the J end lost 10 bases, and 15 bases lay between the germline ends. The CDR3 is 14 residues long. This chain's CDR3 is CASSQDGAGLGAFF. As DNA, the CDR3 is TGTGCCAGCAGCCAAGATGGGGCTGGGTTGGGAGCTTTCTTT.

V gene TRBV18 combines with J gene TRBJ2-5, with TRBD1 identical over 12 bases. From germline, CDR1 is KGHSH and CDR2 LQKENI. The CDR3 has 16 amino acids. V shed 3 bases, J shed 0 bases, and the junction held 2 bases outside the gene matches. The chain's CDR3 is CASSPGQGAYQETQYF. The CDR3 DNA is TGTGCCAGCTCACCGGGACAGGGGGCCTACCAAGAGACCCAGTACTTC.